These T cell receptor beta chains were read from a single sample in a study of cytomegalovirus exposure and HLA in healthy donors. Clones were sequenced by immunoSEQ multiplex PCR, and TCRdb holds only the in-frame ones, with some missing. The sample includes 150,000 to 200,000 clones, approximately 84% of them seen just once. Sequencing was carried out using PBMCs. All receptors come from a female donor in good health and CMV-seronegative. Each CDR3 is given with its conserved first and last residue. The D gene is left open where the match is weak. Not every row has a clone size; where given, it reads once, few, many or a size class.

clone_size	d_call	v_call	j_call	cdr3_aa	cdr3_nt
-	TRBD1	TRBV28	TRBJ1-1	CASSLLYRGTEAFF	TGTGCCAGCAGTTTGCTCTACAGGGGCACTGAAGCTTTCTTT
-	-	TRBV5-1	TRBJ2-7	CASSLANGVSEQYF	TGCGCCAGCAGCTTGGCCAACGGGGTAAGCGAGCAGTACTTC
large	-	TRBV2	TRBJ1-4	CASRDSGSGEKLFF	TGTGCCAGCAGGGATTCGGGGTCTGGTGAAAAACTGTTTTTT
-	TRBD1	TRBV25-1	TRBJ1-4	CASSPQGAGEKLFF	TGTGCCAGCAGTCCGCAGGGGGCGGGTGAAAAACTGTTTTTT
-	-	TRBV7-7	TRBJ2-1	CASSLATQGEQFF	TGTGCTAGCAGCTTAGCCACGCAGGGTGAGCAGTTCTTC
-	TRBD1	TRBV5-1	TRBJ1-2	CASSQTGVRGAYGYTF	TGCGCCAGCAGTCAGACAGGGGTACGGGGAGCCTATGGCTACACCTTC
-	-	TRBV6-5	TRBJ2-3	CASSGQGTDTQYF	TGTGCCAGCAGTGGGCAGGGTACAGATACGCAGTATTTT
few	-	TRBV11-1	TRBJ2-7	CASSLDASPLYEQYF	TGTGCCAGCAGCTTAGACGCAAGCCCCCTCTACGAGCAGTACTTC
-	-	TRBV29-1	TRBJ2-1	CSVGPENGGYNEQFF	TGCAGCGTTGGACCAGAGAATGGCGGATACAATGAGCAGTTCTTC
few	TRBD1	TRBV11-2	TRBJ1-4	CASSPRGQGDEKLFF	TGTGCCAGCAGCCCACGGGGACAGGGAGATGAAAAACTGTTTTTT
-	-	TRBV6-1	TRBJ1-5	CASMQVSNQPQHF	TGTGCCAGCATGCAGGTTAGCAATCAGCCCCAGCATTTT
-	-	TRBV12-5	TRBJ2-2	CASGPGRAGDRYTGELFF	TGTGCTAGTGGCCCTGGTCGTGCAGGGGATCGATACACCGGGGAGCTGTTTTTT
-	TRBD2	TRBV18	TRBJ2-1	CASSPGLAGVRNEQFF	TGTGCCAGCTCACCAGGACTAGCGGGAGTGAGGAATGAGCAGTTCTTC
-	TRBD2	TRBV7-2	TRBJ2-3	CASSSASGTATDTQYF	TGTGCCAGCAGCTCTGCGAGCGGGACCGCTACAGATACGCAGTATTTT
-	TRBD1	TRBV11-3	TRBJ1-6	CASSLVAQGSPLHF	TGTGCCAGCAGCTTAGTCGCACAGGGGAGTCCCCTCCACTTT
-	-	TRBV21-1	TRBJ2-7	CASSKEIYLYKGDRKNEQYF	TGTGCCAGCAGCAAAGAGATTTACCTCTATAAGGGGGATAGGAAGAACGAGCAGTACTTC
-	-	TRBV5-1	TRBJ2-1	CASSLTGERYNEQFF	TGCGCCAGCAGCTTGACGGGGGAAAGATACAATGAGCAGTTCTTC
-	TRBD2	TRBV7-3	TRBJ2-5	CASSLLGRGGQETQYF	TGTGCCAGCAGCTTATTAGGGCGGGGGGGCCAAGAGACCCAGTACTTC
-	TRBD1	TRBV5-1	TRBJ2-7	CASSEDRASSYEQYF	TGCGCCAGCAGCGAGGACAGGGCTAGCTCCTACGAGCAGTACTTC
few	TRBD1	TRBV13	TRBJ1-6	CASSSGTGGSPLHF	TGTGCCAGCAGCTCAGGGACAGGGGGATCACCCCTCCACTTT
-	TRBD2	TRBV4-2	TRBJ2-7	CASSLFAGTSGGNYEQYF	TGTGCCAGCAGCCTCTTTGCCGGGACTAGCGGGGGGAACTACGAGCAGTACTTC
-	-	TRBV19	TRBJ2-2	CASSIMEATGELFF	TGTGCCAGTAGTATTATGGAGGCCACCGGGGAGCTGTTTTTT
-	TRBD2	TRBV4-2	TRBJ2-3	CASSQDPSGSGSDTQYF	TGTGCCAGCAGCCAAGACCCTAGCGGGAGTGGTTCAGATACGCAGTATTTT
-	TRBD2	TRBV4-1	TRBJ2-7	CASSQVLAGEGAYEQYF	TGCGCCAGCAGCCAAGTCCTAGCGGGAGAGGGCGCCTACGAGCAGTACTTC
few	TRBD2	TRBV2	TRBJ2-5	CASNTGGWETQYF	TGTGCCAGCAATACGGGAGGATGGGAGACCCAGTACTTC
-	-	TRBV30	TRBJ1-1	CAWSVLARATEAFF	TGTGCCTGGAGTGTACTTGCCAGGGCCACTGAAGCTTTCTTT
few	TRBD1	TRBV4-1	TRBJ2-7	CASSQGQGAPYEQYF	TGCGCCAGCAGCCAGGGACAGGGGGCTCCGTACGAGCAGTACTTC
-	TRBD1	TRBV2	TRBJ2-7	CASGLDRVHEQYF	TGTGCCAGCGGGCTGGACAGGGTGCACGAGCAGTACTTC
-	-	TRBV10-2	TRBJ1-2	CASSEIGTSYGYTF	TGCGCCAGCAGTGAGATAGGGACATCCTATGGCTACACCTTC
-	-	TRBV5-1	TRBJ2-7	CASSLTGLSYEQYF	TGCGCCAGCAGCTTAACAGGGCTATCCTACGAGCAGTACTTC
-	-	TRBV4-2	TRBJ2-1	CASSLTSNNEQFF	TGTGCCAGCAGCCTAACTAGTAACAATGAGCAGTTCTTC
-	-	TRBV6-5	TRBJ1-1	CASSSTWATFF	TGTGCCAGCAGCTCAACCTGGGCGACTTTCTTT
many	TRBD2	TRBV10-1	TRBJ2-7	CAALTPLAGEYEQYF	TGCGCCGCCTTAACCCCACTAGCGGGAGAGTACGAGCAGTACTTC
-	-	TRBV11-2	TRBJ1-4	CASSLDGVKLFF	TGTGCCAGCAGCTTAGACGGAGTAAAACTGTTTTTT
few	-	TRBV6-1	TRBJ2-7	CASSLIRDSYEQYF	TGTGCCAGCAGTCTTATCCGGGATTCCTACGAGCAGTACTTC
-	TRBD1	TRBV27	TRBJ2-1	CARQGDRGPTGRSYNEQFF	TGTGCCAGACAGGGGGACAGGGGGCCAACGGGGCGCTCCTACAATGAGCAGTTCTTC
-	-	TRBV2	TRBJ1-3	CASRGDSGNTIYF	TGTGCCAGCAGGGGAGACTCTGGAAACACCATATATTTT